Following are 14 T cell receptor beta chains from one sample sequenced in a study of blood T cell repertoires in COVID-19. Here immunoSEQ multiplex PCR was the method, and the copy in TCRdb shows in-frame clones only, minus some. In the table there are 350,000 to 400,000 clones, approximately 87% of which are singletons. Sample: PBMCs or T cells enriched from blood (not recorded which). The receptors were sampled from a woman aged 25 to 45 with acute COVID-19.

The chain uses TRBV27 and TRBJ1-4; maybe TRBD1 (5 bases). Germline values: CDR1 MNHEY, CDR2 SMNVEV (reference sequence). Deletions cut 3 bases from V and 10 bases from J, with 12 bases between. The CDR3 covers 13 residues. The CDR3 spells CASSFGTGRKLFF. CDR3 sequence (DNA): TGTGCCAGCAGTTTCGGTACAGGCCGAAAACTGTTTTTT.

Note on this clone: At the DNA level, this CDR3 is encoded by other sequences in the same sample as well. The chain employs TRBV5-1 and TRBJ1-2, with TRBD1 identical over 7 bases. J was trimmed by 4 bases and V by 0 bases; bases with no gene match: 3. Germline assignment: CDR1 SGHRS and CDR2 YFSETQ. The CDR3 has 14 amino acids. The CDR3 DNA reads TGCGCCAGCAGCTTGGACAGGGGACTCTATGGCTACACCTTC. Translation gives CASSLDRGLYGYTF.

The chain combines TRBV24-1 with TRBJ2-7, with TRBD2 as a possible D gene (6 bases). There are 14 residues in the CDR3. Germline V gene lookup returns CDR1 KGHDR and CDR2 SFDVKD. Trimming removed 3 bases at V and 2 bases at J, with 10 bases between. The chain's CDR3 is CATSDGRGTYEQYF. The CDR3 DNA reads TGTGCCACCAGTGATGGACGGGGGACCTACGAGCAGTACTTC.

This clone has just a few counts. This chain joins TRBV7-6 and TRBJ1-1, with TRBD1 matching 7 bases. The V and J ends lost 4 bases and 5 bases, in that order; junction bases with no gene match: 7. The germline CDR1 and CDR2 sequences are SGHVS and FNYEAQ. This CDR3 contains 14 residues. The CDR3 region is CASSSGQLGTEAFF. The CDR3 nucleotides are TGTGCCAGCAGCTCGGGACAGCTGGGGACTGAAGCTTTCTTT.

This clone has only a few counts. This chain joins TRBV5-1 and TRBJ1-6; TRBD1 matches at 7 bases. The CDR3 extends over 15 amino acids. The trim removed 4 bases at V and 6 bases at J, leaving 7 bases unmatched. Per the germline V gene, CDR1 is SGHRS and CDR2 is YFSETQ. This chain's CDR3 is CASSLEGQRNSPLHF. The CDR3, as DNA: TGCGCCAGCAGCCTCGAGGGACAGCGTAATTCACCCCTCCACTTT.

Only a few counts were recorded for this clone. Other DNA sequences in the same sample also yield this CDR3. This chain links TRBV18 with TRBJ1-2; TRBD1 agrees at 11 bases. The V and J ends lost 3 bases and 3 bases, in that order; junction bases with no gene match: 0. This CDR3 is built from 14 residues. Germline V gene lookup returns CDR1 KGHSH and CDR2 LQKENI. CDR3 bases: TGTGCCAGCTCACCGGACAGGGGGCACTATGGCTACACCTTC. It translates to CASSPDRGHYGYTF.

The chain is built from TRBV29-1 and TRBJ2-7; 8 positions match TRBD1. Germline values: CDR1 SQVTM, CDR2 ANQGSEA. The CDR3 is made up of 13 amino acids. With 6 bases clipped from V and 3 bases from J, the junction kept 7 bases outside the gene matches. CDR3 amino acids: CSVALGQGYEQYF. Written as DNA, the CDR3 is TGCAGCGTGGCCCTAGGACAGGGCTACGAGCAGTACTTC.

The CDR3 bases are TGTGCCAGCAGCAGCAGCAGACTAGCGGGGGTGAATGAGCAGTTCTTC. The encoded protein is CASSSSRLAGVNEQFF. This chain joins TRBV12-1 and TRBJ2-1; the D call of TRBD2 is as the table states it, not checked on the DNA. TRBV12-1 is a recognized pseudogene. The CDR3 covers 16 residues.

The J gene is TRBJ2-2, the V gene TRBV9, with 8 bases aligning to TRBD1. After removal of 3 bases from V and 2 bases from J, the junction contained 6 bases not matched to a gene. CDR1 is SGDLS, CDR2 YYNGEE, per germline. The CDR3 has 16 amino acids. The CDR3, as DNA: TGTGCCAGCAGCGCCGGGACAGGCCCAAACACCGGGGAGCTGTTTTTT. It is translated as CASSAGTGPNTGELFF.

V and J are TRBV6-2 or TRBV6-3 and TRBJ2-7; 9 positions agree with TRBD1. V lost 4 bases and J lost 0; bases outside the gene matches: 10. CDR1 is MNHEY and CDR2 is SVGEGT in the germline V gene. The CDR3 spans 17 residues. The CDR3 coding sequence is TGTGCCAGCAGTTGGACCCCGGGACAGGGACACTCCTACGAGCAGTACTTC. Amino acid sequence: CASSWTPGQGHSYEQYF.

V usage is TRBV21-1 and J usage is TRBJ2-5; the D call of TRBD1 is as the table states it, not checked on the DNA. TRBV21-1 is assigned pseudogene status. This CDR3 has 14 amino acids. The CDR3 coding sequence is TGTGCCAGCAGCAAAGTACGGGCAGGGGAGACCCAGTACTTC. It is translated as CASSKVRAGETQYF.

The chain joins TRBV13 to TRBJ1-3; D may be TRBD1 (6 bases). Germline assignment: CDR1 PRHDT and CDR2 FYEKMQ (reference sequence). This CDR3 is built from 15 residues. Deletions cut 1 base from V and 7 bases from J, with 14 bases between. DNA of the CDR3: TGTGCCAGCAGCTTAGATCCAGGGGTGTTGAACACCATATATTTT. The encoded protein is CASSLDPGVLNTIYF.

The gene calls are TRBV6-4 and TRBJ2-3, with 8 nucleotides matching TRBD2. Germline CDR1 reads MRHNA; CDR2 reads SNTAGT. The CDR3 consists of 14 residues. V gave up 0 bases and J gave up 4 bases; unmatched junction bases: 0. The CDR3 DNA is TGTGCCAGCAGTGACTCGGGACTAGCAGATACGCAGTATTTT. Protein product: CASSDSGLADTQYF.

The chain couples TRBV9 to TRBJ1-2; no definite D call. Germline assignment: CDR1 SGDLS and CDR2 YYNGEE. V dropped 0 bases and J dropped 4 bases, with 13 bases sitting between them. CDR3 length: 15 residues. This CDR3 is CASSVGSGGSYGYTF. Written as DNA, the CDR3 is TGTGCCAGCAGCGTAGGGTCAGGTGGCTCCTATGGCTACACCTTC.